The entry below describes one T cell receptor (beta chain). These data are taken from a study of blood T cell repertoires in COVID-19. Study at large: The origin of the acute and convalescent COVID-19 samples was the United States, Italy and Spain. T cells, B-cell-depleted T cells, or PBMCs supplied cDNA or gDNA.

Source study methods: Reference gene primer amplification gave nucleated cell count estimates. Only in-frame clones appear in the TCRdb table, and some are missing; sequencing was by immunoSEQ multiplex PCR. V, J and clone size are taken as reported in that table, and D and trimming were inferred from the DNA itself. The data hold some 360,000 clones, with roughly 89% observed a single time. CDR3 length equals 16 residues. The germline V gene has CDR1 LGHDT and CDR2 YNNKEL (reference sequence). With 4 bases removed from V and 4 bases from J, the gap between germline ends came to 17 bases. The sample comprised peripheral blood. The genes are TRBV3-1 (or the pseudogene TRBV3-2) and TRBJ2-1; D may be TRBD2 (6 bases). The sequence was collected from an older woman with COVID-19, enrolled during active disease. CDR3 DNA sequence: TGTGCCAGCAGCCGGGGACTTCCCCGGGGGTACAATGAGCAGTTCTTC. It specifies CASSRGLPRGYNEQFF.